This TCR beta chain was documented in a study of blood T cell repertoires in COVID-19. TCRdb's copy holds only in-frame clones and misses some; the assay was immunoSEQ multiplex PCR. The table shows some 110,000 clones, with approximately 78% occurring only once. This clone was picked up a small number of times. Germline lookup yields CDR1 SGHRS and CDR2 YFSETQ. The CDR3 is 14 residues long. V lost 4 bases and J 2 bases, leaving 12 bases between the germline ends. The receptor was derived from a man in his 70s with acute or convalescent COVID-19. Sequenced: peripheral blood. This chain connects TRBV5-1 to TRBJ1-2, with D perhaps matching TRBD1 (6 bases). Written as DNA, the CDR3 is TGCGCCAGCAGCCCCGGACAGACAAACTATGGCTACACCTTC. Encoded protein: CASSPGQTNYGYTF.